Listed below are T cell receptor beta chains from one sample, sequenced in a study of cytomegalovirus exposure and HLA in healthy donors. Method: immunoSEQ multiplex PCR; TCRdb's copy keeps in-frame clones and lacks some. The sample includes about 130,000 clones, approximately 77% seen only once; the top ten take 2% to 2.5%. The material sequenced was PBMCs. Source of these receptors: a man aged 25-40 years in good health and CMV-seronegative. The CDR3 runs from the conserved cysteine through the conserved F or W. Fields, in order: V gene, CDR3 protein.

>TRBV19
CASSMTGQGAETQYF
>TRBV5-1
CASSLPSSREQFF
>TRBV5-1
CASSLGEGSSGNTIYF
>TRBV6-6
CASSYGEGEAFF
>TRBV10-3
CAIRSSTSAGELFF
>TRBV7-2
CASSLLGGKDTGELFF
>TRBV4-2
CASSQRGGSNTGELFF
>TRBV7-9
CASSVGGGTDTQYF
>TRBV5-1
CASSLAPAGGPSGETQYF
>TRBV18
CASSPPGGKDEQFF
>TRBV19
CASSIGGREVETQYF
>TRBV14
CASSHSRIAGGPQQYF
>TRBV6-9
CASWGDEQYF
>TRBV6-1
CASSARGLGELFF
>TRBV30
CAWGGVNRDTQYF
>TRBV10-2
CASIPAGHNEQFF
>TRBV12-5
CASGLLSSLNEQFF
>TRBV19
CASSTGEAHTDTQYF
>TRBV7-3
CASSLAGGTYEQYF
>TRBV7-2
CASSLGAVLYGYTF
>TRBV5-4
CASSARTGGYNEQFF
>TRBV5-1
CASSPGGGNTIYF